The rows below give T cell receptor beta chains drawn from one sample of a study of blood T cell repertoires in COVID-19. Some clones are missing from TCRdb's copy, which holds only in-frame ones; the method was immunoSEQ multiplex PCR. The sample contains around 400,000 clones, more than 70% of which appear only once. Sequencing was done on a sample of peripheral blood. The receptor set was obtained from a woman aged 30 to 39 with COVID-19, enrolled during active disease. Each CDR3 is given with its conserved first and last residue. Each record gives: V gene, CDR3 length, J gene, CDR3 protein.

v_call: TRBV30
cdr3_length: 19
j_call: TRBJ2-1
cdr3_aa: CAWNQGVAGFTLLYNEQFF

v_call: TRBV28
cdr3_length: 13
j_call: TRBJ1-5
cdr3_aa: CASSLFGGQPQHF

v_call: TRBV18
cdr3_length: 17
j_call: TRBJ2-3
cdr3_aa: CASSPPAQGGSGDTQYF

v_call: TRBV11-3
cdr3_length: 13
j_call: TRBJ2-3
cdr3_aa: CASSLRETDTQYF

v_call: TRBV2
cdr3_length: 12
j_call: TRBJ1-2
cdr3_aa: CASSEVGDGYTF

v_call: TRBV12-5
cdr3_length: 16
j_call: TRBJ2-7
cdr3_aa: CASGLASGTGDYEQYF

v_call: TRBV7-3
cdr3_length: 19
j_call: TRBJ2-2
cdr3_aa: CASSLHMTGLTLNTGELFF

v_call: TRBV21-1
cdr3_length: 16
j_call: TRBJ1-6
cdr3_aa: CASSKSPRGRGSALHF

v_call: TRBV5-5
cdr3_length: 15
j_call: TRBJ1-1
cdr3_aa: CASSSAGLVNTEAFF

v_call: TRBV7-3
cdr3_length: 13
j_call: TRBJ2-7
cdr3_aa: CASSIRGQGEQYF

v_call: TRBV4-1
cdr3_length: 18
j_call: TRBJ2-4
cdr3_aa: CASSPGGASGKAKNIQYF

v_call: TRBV4-1
cdr3_length: 14
j_call: TRBJ2-7
cdr3_aa: CASSQDRLLYEQYF

v_call: TRBV18
cdr3_length: 14
j_call: TRBJ1-1
cdr3_aa: CASTDQLGNTEAFF

v_call: TRBV4-2
cdr3_length: 18
j_call: TRBJ1-5
cdr3_aa: CASSQVGLGPRGNQPQHF

v_call: TRBV13
cdr3_length: 16
j_call: TRBJ2-1
cdr3_aa: CASSFPGLADSNEQFF

v_call: TRBV5-1
cdr3_length: 14
j_call: TRBJ2-7
cdr3_aa: CASSPLQGLGPQYF

v_call: TRBV30
cdr3_length: 16
j_call: TRBJ2-6
cdr3_aa: CAWSRPGTPGANVLTF

v_call: TRBV6-5
cdr3_length: 13
j_call: TRBJ2-7
cdr3_aa: CASSRTEAYEQYF

v_call: TRBV12-3/TRBV12-4
cdr3_length: 10
j_call: TRBJ2-1
cdr3_aa: CASSLEQRFF

v_call: TRBV5-6
cdr3_length: 14
j_call: TRBJ1-5
cdr3_aa: CASSPRGRYQPQHF

v_call: TRBV11-3
cdr3_length: 18
j_call: TRBJ2-3
cdr3_aa: CASSSGTSGTSSTDTQYF

v_call: TRBV6-5
cdr3_length: 12
j_call: TRBJ2-5
cdr3_aa: CASTSLSETQYF

v_call: TRBV6-5
cdr3_length: 15
j_call: TRBJ1-5
cdr3_aa: CASKATDSSNQPQHF

v_call: TRBV10-3
cdr3_length: 17
j_call: TRBJ1-3
cdr3_aa: CAIKTQGGSSSGNTIYF

v_call: TRBV5-1
cdr3_length: 16
j_call: TRBJ2-1
cdr3_aa: CASSLLSGRGYNEQFF

v_call: TRBV27
cdr3_length: 15
j_call: TRBJ1-1
cdr3_aa: CASSFGQGLGTEAFF

v_call: TRBV9
cdr3_length: 15
j_call: TRBJ2-2
cdr3_aa: CASSVGTSERFELFF

v_call: TRBV29-1
cdr3_length: 15
j_call: TRBJ2-5
cdr3_aa: CSVGTPASGQETQYF

v_call: TRBV3-1/TRBV3-2
cdr3_length: 14
j_call: TRBJ2-7
cdr3_aa: CASRLAGTGNEQYF

v_call: TRBV24-1
cdr3_length: 13
j_call: TRBJ2-3
cdr3_aa: CATKQGSTDTQYF

v_call: TRBV19
cdr3_length: 16
j_call: TRBJ2-1
cdr3_aa: CASSPSGGRSYNEQFF

v_call: TRBV28
cdr3_length: 16
j_call: TRBJ1-5
cdr3_aa: CASSLRQGFSNQPQHF

v_call: TRBV2
cdr3_length: 16
j_call: TRBJ1-2
cdr3_aa: CASRFPGQGGSDGYTF

v_call: TRBV30
cdr3_length: 15
j_call: TRBJ2-7
cdr3_aa: CAWSSVRQSPRGQYF

v_call: TRBV28
cdr3_length: 15
j_call: TRBJ2-7
cdr3_aa: CASRGGSGSSYEQYF

v_call: TRBV10-3
cdr3_length: 16
j_call: TRBJ2-1
cdr3_aa: CAISEVVAGGLNEQFF

v_call: TRBV15
cdr3_length: 11
j_call: TRBJ1-1
cdr3_aa: CATSDSFEAFF

v_call: TRBV7-2
cdr3_length: 15
j_call: TRBJ2-1
cdr3_aa: CASSLARDFYNEQFF

v_call: TRBV2
cdr3_length: 13
j_call: TRBJ2-7
cdr3_aa: CASSGDRGYEQYF

v_call: TRBV28
cdr3_length: 17
j_call: TRBJ2-7
cdr3_aa: CASRMRRARTGHDEQYF

v_call: TRBV9
cdr3_length: 14
j_call: TRBJ2-2
cdr3_aa: CASSGTVNTGELFF

v_call: TRBV29-1
cdr3_length: 12
j_call: TRBJ1-2
cdr3_aa: CSVGTGGRGYTF